A single sample is the source of the 18 T cell receptor beta chains below, sequenced in a study of shared T cell receptors in the human thymus. Measured with immunoSEQ multiplex PCR; TCRdb has only the in-frame clones, and not every one. This table holds 500,000 to 850,000 clones, 87% found once. The sample also formed part of further work on human thymus T cells.

The sequencing input was thymocytes. These TCRs come from a boy younger than two with a congenital heart defect.

The genes are TRBV7-9 and TRBJ2-2; TRBD1 agrees at 7 bases. Germline CDR1 is SEHNR and CDR2 is FQNEAQ (reference sequence). Losses at the gene ends were 5 bases for V and 9 bases for J; bases not matched to a gene: 12. This CDR3 comprises 15 residues. The CDR3 loop is CASSPGQAPYRELFF. DNA for the CDR3: TGTGCCAGCAGCCCAGGACAGGCCCCTTACCGGGAGCTGTTTTTT.

This clone was observed a few times. The chain has TRBV14 and TRBJ2-2; the D gene is possibly TRBD1 (5 bases). V lost 4 bases to trimming and J lost 1 base, with 13 bases between them. The CDR3 length is 16 residues. CDR1 SGHDN and CDR2 FVKESK come from the germline V gene. As DNA, the CDR3 is TGTGCCAGCAGCCCGCACAGGCCCAAGAACACCGGGGAGCTGTTTTTT. It encodes CASSPHRPKNTGELFF.

The V and J genes are TRBV27 and TRBJ2-7; 14 bases are shared with TRBD2. The CDR3 length is 19 residues. With 0 bases clipped from V and 7 bases from J, the junction kept 14 bases outside the gene matches. Germline V gives CDR1 MNHEY, CDR2 SMNVEV (reference sequence). In nucleotides, the CDR3 is TGTGCCAGCAGTTTATCGTACAGGTTGGGACTAGCGGGAGCTGGGGAGCAGTACTTC. It is translated as CASSLSYRLGLAGAGEQYF.

V gene TRBV28 combines with J gene TRBJ1-5; 9 positions match TRBD1. CDR1 MDHEN and CDR2 SYDVKM come from the germline V gene. The CDR3 is made up of 16 amino acids. The V gene end was trimmed by 4 bases and the J gene end by 2 bases; junction bases not matched to a gene: 6. The CDR3 DNA reads as TGTGCCAGCAGTTATCCCGGACAGGGGCGCAATCAGCCCCAGCATTTT. This sequence encodes CASSYPGQGRNQPQHF.

The chain links TRBV27 to TRBJ1-5; D gene ambiguous. CDR1 is MNHEY and CDR2 is SMNVEV in the germline V gene (reference sequence). The CDR3 runs to 14 residues. The V and J ends lost 5 bases and 3 bases respectively, with 11 bases between them. The CDR3 region has the DNA TGTGCCAGCAGTGGGAGAGGTGACAATCAGCCCCAGCATTTT. Its translation: CASSGRGDNQPQHF.

This chain uses TRBV19 with TRBJ2-1; D unresolved. The CDR3 has 14 residues. Germline lookup yields CDR1 LNHDA and CDR2 SQIVND (reference sequence). V shed 4 bases and J shed 5 bases, with 12 bases lying between them. In DNA form, the CDR3 reads TGTGCCAGTAGTAATGCGGAACGCCACAATGAGCAGTTCTTC. Its protein is CASSNAERHNEQFF.

The rearrangement joins TRBV27 to TRBJ1-2; D is unclear. Trimming took 6 bases from V and 4 from J, leaving 18 bases between them. The CDR3 runs 15 residues. CDR1 is MNHEY, CDR2 SMNVEV, per germline (reference sequence). The CDR3 sequence is CASSSPRLGAYGYTF. The CDR3 bases are TGTGCCAGCAGCAGCCCTCGTTTGGGAGCCTATGGCTACACCTTC.

V gene TRBV5-5 combines with J gene TRBJ1-2; no reliable D call. V was shortened by 4 bases and J by 1 base, with 20 bases between the two germline ends. This CDR3 contains 17 residues. Germline values: CDR1 SGHKS, CDR2 YYEKEE (reference sequence). In DNA, the CDR3 is TGTGCCAGCAGCGAAGCTGGCGGGCAACCTAATAACTATGGCTACACCTTC. Residues: CASSEAGGQPNNYGYTF.

The rearrangement uses TRBV5-6 and TRBJ2-7; 8 bases are a match to TRBD1. The germline gives CDR1 SGHDT, CDR2 YYEEEE. Trimming took 1 base from V and 4 from J; bases not matched to a gene: 4. This CDR3 has 14 residues. CDR3 in DNA: TGTGCCAGCAGCTTGACAGGGGGTCCATACGAGCAGTACTTC. This codes for CASSLTGGPYEQYF.

Note on this clone: The sample carries other DNA sequences with the same CDR3. This chain uses TRBV28 with TRBJ2-1, with 10 bases lining up with TRBD1. The CDR3 is 14 residues long. Trimming at V came to 7 bases and at J to 3 bases, leaving 3 bases not matched to a gene. Germline assignment: CDR1 MDHEN and CDR2 SYDVKM. In nucleotides, the CDR3 is TGTGCCAGCACTCGGGACAGGGGCTACAATGAGCAGTTCTTC. It is translated as CASTRDRGYNEQFF.

The rearrangement uses TRBV2 and TRBJ2-4; 8 positions match TRBD1. V trimming: 5 bases; J trimming: 4 bases; junction bases outside the gene matches: 7. This CDR3 has 15 amino acids. In germline, CDR1 is SNHLY, CDR2 FYNNEI. The CDR3 loop reads CASSIGDRSKNIQYF. The CDR3 region has the DNA TGTGCCAGCAGTATTGGGGACAGGTCAAAAAACATTCAGTACTTC. Using reference TRBV2 and TRBJ2-4 for the parts outside the CDR3, the full variable domain is EPEVTQTPSHQVTQMGQEVILRCVPISNHLYFYWYRQILGQKVEFLVSFYNNEISEKSEIFDDQFSVERPDGSNFTLKIRSTKLEDSAMYFCASSIGDRSKNIQYFGAGTRLSVL.

The V gene is TRBV19, the J gene TRBJ1-5, with 7 nucleotides matching TRBD1. The CDR3 has 22 amino acids. CDR1 and CDR2 (germline): LNHDA, SQIVND (reference sequence). The junction had 22 bases not matched to a gene; V was cut back by 2 bases and J by 0 bases. The CDR3 sequence: CASSITSGQPAQRPFSNQPQHF. CDR3 in DNA: TGTGCCAGTAGTATAACTTCGGGACAGCCGGCGCAGAGACCATTTAGCAATCAGCCCCAGCATTTT.

V gene TRBV11-2 combines with J gene TRBJ2-5; 8 bases are a match to TRBD1. CDR1 and CDR2 (germline): SGHAT, FQNNGV. V trimming: 7 bases; J trimming: 5 bases; junction bases outside the gene matches: 15. The CDR3 is 16 amino acids. CDR3 coding DNA: TGTGCCAGCACTCAAGGGCAGGGGGCTTGGGAGGAGACCCAGTACTTC. Its translation: CASTQGQGAWEETQYF.

The chain has TRBV7-3 and TRBJ1-2, with a possible D match to TRBD1 (6 bases). Germline V gene sequence: CDR1 SGHTA, CDR2 FQGTGA. The V and J ends lost 4 bases and 4 bases respectively, with 16 bases between them. The CDR3 length is 15 residues. CDR3 coding DNA: TGTGCCAGCAGCTACGGCCCCGGGACAAGCTATGGCTACACCTTC. As protein: CASSYGPGTSYGYTF.

The chain combines TRBV28 with TRBJ2-1; maybe TRBD2 (8 bases). The CDR3 loop spans 15 amino acids. Germline assignment: CDR1 MDHEN and CDR2 SYDVKM. V lost 6 bases and J lost 9, with 21 bases in between. CDR3 loop: CASRDRKREKIEQFF. CDR3 sequence (DNA): TGTGCCAGCAGGGACAGGAAGCGGGAGAAGATTGAGCAGTTCTTC.

The chain links TRBV15 to TRBJ2-3; D is possibly TRBD1 (6 bases). V was pared by 3 bases and J by 0 bases, with 7 bases between. This CDR3 spans 14 amino acids. Germline CDR1 and CDR2: LNHNV and YYDKDF (reference sequence). Written as DNA, the CDR3 is TGTGCCACCAGCAGTGACAGGAGCACAGATACGCAGTATTTT. It encodes CATSSDRSTDTQYF.

The chain uses TRBV29-1 and TRBJ2-1; 7 nucleotides align to TRBD2. From germline, CDR1 is SQVTM and CDR2 ANQGSEA. Unmatched junction bases numbered 12, after V lost 5 bases and J lost 8 bases. This CDR3 contains 14 residues. CDR3 sequence reads: CSVREGRVVDEQFF. CDR3 nucleotide sequence: TGCAGCGTTAGGGAGGGTCGGGTTGTCGATGAGCAGTTCTTC.

Here the CDR3 reads CSVEVEGDEYEQYF. DNA for the CDR3: TGCAGCGTTGAGGTTGAGGGGGATGAGTACGAGCAGTACTTC. V usage is TRBV29-1 and J usage is TRBJ2-7, with D maybe TRBD1 (6 bases). V shed 3 bases and J shed 4 bases, with 16 bases lying between them. The length of the CDR3 is 14 residues. CDR1 is SQVTM, CDR2 ANQGSEA, per germline.